The clone carrying this TCR beta chain showed up just a few times. What it binds is not known. The CDR3 contains 12 residues. V was pared by 6 bases and J by 4 bases, with 9 bases between. Per germline, CDR1 MNHNS and CDR2 SASEGT. Deep-level settings were used for running the assay. The data were produced by immunoSEQ multiplex PCR, yet TCRdb's version contains in-frame clones alone and is incomplete. Of about 520,000 clones listed, 60% to 80% are singletons. Healthy adults negative for HIV, lacking recent acute infections or vaccinations, served as donors. The data stem from a study of shared clonotypes between healthy human individuals. Whole-study context: Ranging from 18 to 49 in age, donors were a couple of women and three men. Study observations and caveats: Clonotype sharing among donors was thought likely to change with sequencing depth.

The rearrangement uses TRBV6-1 and TRBJ1-1; unclear D gene. The sequence derives from a woman in her thirties or forties in good health. Some clones in this sample may be carry-over from other donors' samples. Sequenced: PBMCs. CDR3 nucleotide sequence: TGTGCCAGCAGAGACGGTGTCACTGAAGCTTTCTTT. This gives the protein CASRDGVTEAFF.